Below, 32 T cell receptor beta chains from the same sample are listed, as sequenced in a study of CD8 T cells in ankylosing spondylitis (dated by TCRdb to about 2017). What the study reported, not specific to this receptor: Blood from ankylosing spondylitis patients appeared to be characterized by a TCR beta motif made up of fewer than ten highly homologous amino acid variants.

The library was built by means of 5' RACE. These reads were obtained on an Illumina HiSeq 2500. TCRdb passed the public sequencing reads through fastp at Q25 and MiXCR, retaining productive beta sequences. Rows are combined by CDR3 protein, so each entry shows the most common genes and DNA. The sample yields roughly 370,000 distinct CDR3 sequences; about a fifth were counted once. Of the sample, less than 20% falls within the top ten clones. Antigen specificity for these receptors is unknown. What was sequenced was blood, either unsorted or a sorted T cell fraction (not recorded which). The origin of the receptors is a male donor with ankylosing spondylitis.

The genes are TRBV4-2 and TRBJ2-1; TRBD2 is a possible D gene (6 bases). V lost 4 bases and J 2 bases, leaving 12 bases between the germline ends. From germline, CDR1 is LGHNA and CDR2 YNFKEQ. The CDR3 contains 15 residues. Here the CDR3 reads CASSRLAAAYNEQFF. The DNA of the CDR3 is TGTGCCAGCAGCCGGTTAGCGGCTGCCTACAATGAGCAGTTCTTC.

The chain joins TRBV5-1 to TRBJ1-6, with D unresolved. The CDR3 totals 17 residues. V lost 0 bases and J 6 bases, leaving 16 bases between the germline ends. Germline CDR1 and CDR2: SGHRS and YFSETQ. The CDR3 bases are TGCGCCAGCAGCTTGGATTCCGTCGGCAGTCTTAATTCACCCCTCCACTTT. Residues: CASSLDSVGSLNSPLHF.

Only a few counts were recorded for this clonotype. The chain recombines TRBV6-5 with TRBJ1-5; 8 bases map to TRBD1. There are 15 residues in the CDR3. Germline values: CDR1 MNHEY, CDR2 SVGAGI. The V gene end was trimmed by 4 bases and the J gene end by 1 base; junction bases not matched to a gene: 3. The CDR3 DNA reads TGTGCCAGCAGTTCAAGGACAGGGAGCAATCAGCCCCAGCATTTT. Its protein product is CASSSRTGSNQPQHF.

V gene TRBV5-1 combines with J gene TRBJ2-2; TRBD1 might be the D (7 bases). Trimming took off 5 bases at V and 2 bases at J, with 13 bases between the two ends. Looked up from germline, CDR1 is SGHRS and CDR2 is YFSETQ. The CDR3 has 15 amino acids. The CDR3 DNA reads TGCGCCAGCAGGGCGGGACAGAGAAACACCGGGGAGCTGTTTTTT. Translation gives CASRAGQRNTGELFF.

The chain carries TRBV10-3 and TRBJ2-1; D gene uncertain. Trimming removed 3 bases at V and 12 bases at J, with 15 bases between. The CDR3 is 13 amino acids. The germline gives CDR1 ENHRY, CDR2 SYGVKD. The CDR3 DNA is TGTGCCATCAGTGATATCAGTCGTGAGTCGCAGTTCTTC. It specifies CAISDISRESQFF.

This clonotype was seen a handful of times. The V gene is TRBV14, the J gene TRBJ2-1, with 7 nucleotides matching TRBD2. V gave up 2 bases and J gave up 3 bases; unmatched junction bases: 4. Germline V gene lookup returns CDR1 SGHDN and CDR2 FVKESK. The CDR3 loop spans 15 amino acids. Here the CDR3 reads CASSQRPGGYNEQFF. The CDR3 DNA reads as TGTGCCAGCAGCCAACGGCCGGGGGGCTACAATGAGCAGTTCTTC.

This clonotype was seen repeatedly, ten times or more. V and J are TRBV4-3 and TRBJ1-5; a weak D match, TRBD1 (6 bases). Germline V gene data show CDR1 as LGHNA and CDR2 as YSLEER. The germline V and J ends were trimmed by 3 bases and 7 bases, with 10 bases remaining between them. This CDR3 has 13 amino acids. The CDR3 loop reads CASSQNRDQPQHF. The CDR3 region has the DNA TGCGCCAGCAGCCAGAACAGGGACCAGCCCCAGCATTTT.

This clonotype was seen more than once but under ten times. DNA of the CDR3: TGTGCCAGCAAACCGACAGGGGGGAGCAATCAGCCCCAGCATTTT. Its protein product is CASKPTGGSNQPQHF. The chain combines TRBV7-2 with TRBJ1-5; 9 nucleotides line up with TRBD1. The CDR3 totals 15 residues. The J segment lost 1 base and the V segment lost 7 bases, leaving 5 bases of the junction unmatched. Germline V gives CDR1 SGHTA, CDR2 FQGNSA.

This clonotype has just a few counts. The chain recombines TRBV3-1 with TRBJ1-5, with D unresolved. From germline, CDR1 is LGHDT and CDR2 YNNKEL (reference sequence). V was shortened by 0 bases and J by 1 base, with 7 bases between the two germline ends. This CDR3 comprises 15 residues. This chain's CDR3 is CASSQELASNQPQHF. The CDR3 nucleotides are TGTGCCAGCAGCCAAGAGCTAGCCAGCAATCAGCCCCAGCATTTT. The full variable domain, completed using reference TRBV3-1 and TRBJ1-5, is DTAVSQTPKYLVTQMGNDKSIKCEQNLGHDTMYWYKQDSKKFLKIMFSYNNKELIINETVPNRFSPKSPDKAHLNLHINSLELGDSAVYFCASSQELASNQPQHFGDGTRLSIL.

This rearrangement joins TRBV3-1 to TRBJ2-3; no definite D call. Looked up from germline, CDR1 is LGHDT and CDR2 is YNNKEL (reference sequence). V was trimmed by 1 base and J by 0 bases, leaving 11 bases between them. This CDR3 contains 16 residues. The CDR3: CASSQGRVPSTDTQYF. CDR3 in DNA: TGTGCCAGCAGCCAAGGACGGGTCCCTAGCACAGATACGCAGTATTTT.

This clonotype turned up a few times. The V and J genes are TRBV12-3 or TRBV12-4 and TRBJ2-1; D uncertain. V was clipped by 2 bases and J by 5 bases, with 13 bases between them. CDR3 size: 15 residues. Here the CDR3 reads CASSLMYLVNNEQFF. The CDR3, as DNA: TGTGCCAGCAGTTTAATGTACTTAGTTAACAATGAGCAGTTCTTC.

There are a few counts of this clonotype. The chain combines TRBV5-1 with TRBJ2-1, with TRBD2 identical over 10 bases. Losses at the gene ends were 0 bases for V and 7 bases for J; bases not matched to a gene: 7. This CDR3 spans 16 amino acids. Germline-derived CDR1 and CDR2 are SGHRS and YFSETQ. The CDR3 protein is CASSLGAGGPGNEQFF. CDR3 nucleotides: TGCGCCAGCAGCTTGGGAGCGGGAGGGCCGGGGAATGAGCAGTTCTTC. Full variable domain (rest looked up from reference TRBV5-1 and TRBJ2-1): KAGVTQTPRYLIKTRGQQVTLSCSPISGHRSVSWYQQTPGQGLQFLFEYFSETQRNKGNFPGRFSGRQFSNSRSEMNVSTLELGDSALYLCASSLGAGGPGNEQFFGPGTRLTVL.

V is TRBV3-1 and J is TRBJ2-7, with TRBD2 identical over 8 bases. Germline loops: CDR1 LGHDT, CDR2 YNNKEL (reference sequence). The length of the CDR3 is 15 residues. V was pared by 0 bases and J by 5 bases, with 6 bases of the junction left unmatched. CDR3 nucleotides: TGTGCCAGCAGCCAAGAAGCGGGGGTCGTCGACGAGCAGTACTTC. This encodes CASSQEAGVVDEQYF.

The chain couples TRBV27 to TRBJ1-5, with 7 positions matching TRBD1. Unmatched junction bases numbered 17, after V lost 6 bases and J lost 6 bases. Germline CDR1 MNHEY, CDR2 SMNVEV (reference sequence). The CDR3 has 17 residues. In DNA, the CDR3 is TGTGCCAGCAGCCCCGGGACAGCTTGGGGTTGGGGTCAGCCCCAGCATTTT. Residues: CASSPGTAWGWGQPQHF.

This clonotype occurred many times. The chain combines TRBV19 with TRBJ1-1; D remains unclear. Trimming cost V 2 bases and J 7 bases, with 11 bases left between them. The CDR3 extends over 13 amino acids. CDR1 and CDR2 from the germline V gene are LNHDA and SQIVND (reference sequence). CDR3: CASSISPRSEAFF. The DNA for the CDR3 is TGTGCCAGTAGTATATCTCCCAGGAGTGAAGCTTTCTTT.

The chain combines TRBV7-2 with TRBJ2-1; 10 bases line up with TRBD2. Germline loops: CDR1 SGHTA, CDR2 FQGNSA. This CDR3 spans 14 amino acids. V shed 6 bases, J shed 7 bases, and the junction held 6 bases outside the gene matches. The CDR3 reads CASRASGRRNEQFF. For the CDR3, the DNA is TGTGCCAGCAGAGCTAGCGGGAGAAGGAATGAGCAGTTCTTC.

Sample share makes this clonotype medium-sized. CDR3 DNA sequence: TGTGCCAGCAGTCCCCTGCGGGCAGGGGGGAGCTCCTACGAGCAGTACTTC. It specifies CASSPLRAGGSSYEQYF. This chain connects TRBV12-3 or TRBV12-4 to TRBJ2-7, with D maybe TRBD1 (7 bases). Trimming took off 5 bases at V and 0 bases at J, with 20 bases between the two ends. The length of the CDR3 is 17 residues.

This clonotype showed up just a few times. The V call is TRBV5-1, the J call TRBJ1-2; 8 bases are a match to TRBD1. The CDR3 covers 14 residues. Looked up from germline, CDR1 is SGHRS and CDR2 is YFSETQ. With 4 bases clipped from V and 4 bases from J, the junction kept 6 bases outside the gene matches. Written as DNA, the CDR3 is TGCGCCAGCAGCATGACAGGGGCGGGCTATGGCTACACCTTC. Its protein product is CASSMTGAGYGYTF.

This chain connects TRBV6-1 to TRBJ2-6; 10 nucleotides align to TRBD1. The germline V gene has CDR1 MNHNS and CDR2 SASEGT. This CDR3 region has 15 residues. The junction had 2 bases not matched to a gene; V was cut back by 8 bases and J by 1 base. The CDR3 DNA sequence: TGTGCCAGCGGACAGGGGGGGTCTGGGGCCAACGTCCTGACTTTC. Its protein is CASGQGGSGANVLTF.

There are many counts of this clonotype. The genes are TRBV5-1 and TRBJ2-2, with D tentatively TRBD1 or TRBD2 (5 bases each). Trimming removed 7 bases at V and 2 bases at J, with 12 bases between. The germline V gene has CDR1 SGHRS and CDR2 YFSETQ. There are 14 residues in the CDR3. CDR3 in amino acids: CASEWDPNTGELFF. DNA for the CDR3: TGCGCCAGCGAGTGGGACCCTAACACCGGGGAGCTGTTTTTT.

The CDR3 here is CSAIGTPKNIQYF. CDR3 DNA sequence: TGCAGTGCTATCGGGACTCCTAAAAACATTCAGTACTTC. V gene TRBV20-1 combines with J gene TRBJ2-4, with a weak D call TRBD2 (6 bases). Trimming shortened V by 4 bases and J by 4 bases, and 11 bases separated the two germline ends. CDR3 length equals 13 residues. CDR1 is DFQATT, CDR2 SNEGSKA, per germline (reference sequence).

This clonotype was detected a few times. The chain carries TRBV2 and TRBJ2-2; perhaps TRBD1 as D (5 bases). V lost 7 bases and J lost 2, with 11 bases in between. The CDR3 consists of 14 residues. Germline V gene sequence: CDR1 SNHLY, CDR2 FYNNEI. CDR3 sequence (DNA): TGTGCCAGCACAGGGCAGGAAAACACCGGGGAGCTGTTTTTT. This codes for CASTGQENTGELFF.

V gene TRBV5-1 combines with J gene TRBJ2-1; D uncertain. The germline CDR1 and CDR2 sequences are SGHRS and YFSETQ. V dropped 0 bases and J dropped 7 bases, with 8 bases sitting between them. This CDR3 is 13 amino acids long. In DNA form, the CDR3 reads TGCGCCAGCAGCTTGGACGGCAAAAATGAGCAGTTCTTC. It specifies CASSLDGKNEQFF.

This clonotype was counted ten times or more. Germline and junction disagree at one end, which may indicate a read error. V and J are TRBV6-1 and TRBJ2-1; the D is unclear. The CDR3 is made up of 13 amino acids. Germline assignment: CDR1 MNHNS and CDR2 SASEGT. CDR3 sequence reads: CASREPTGNEQFF. DNA of the CDR3: TGTGCCAGCCGTGAACCTACTGGCAATGAGCAGTTCTTC.

This clonotype was counted many times. The chain combines TRBV10-2 with TRBJ2-5; 7 bases are a match to TRBD2. The CDR3 length is 16 residues. Germline CDR1 reads WSHSY; CDR2 reads SAAADI. After removal of 5 bases from V and 7 bases from J, the junction contained 16 bases not matched to a gene. DNA for the CDR3: TGCGCCAGCAGTTTCGGGCTAGCGGAACTCGGAGGGACCCAGTACTTC. Protein: CASSFGLAELGGTQYF.

This clonotype was observed many times. This chain uses TRBV28 with TRBJ2-1, with 7 bases aligning to TRBD2. Trimming removed 5 bases from V and 1 base from J; junction bases left unmatched: 5. The CDR3 has 15 residues. Germline-derived CDR1 and CDR2 are MDHEN and SYDVKM. The CDR3: CASSRTSESYNEQFF. For the CDR3, the DNA is TGTGCCAGCAGTCGGACTAGTGAATCCTACAATGAGCAGTTCTTC. Full variable domain (remainder filled in from reference TRBV28 and TRBJ2-1): DVKVTQSSRYLVKRTGEKVFLECVQDMDHENMFWYRQDPGLGLRLIYFSYDVKMKEKGDIPEGYSVSREKKERFSLILESASTNQTSMYLCASSRTSESYNEQFFGPGTRLTVL.

This clonotype was observed at least ten times. The chain couples TRBV29-1 to TRBJ2-7, with D hard to call. Trimming pared 6 bases from V and 2 bases from J, leaving 11 bases between. Germline-derived CDR1 and CDR2 are SQVTM and ANQGSEA. The CDR3 extends over 12 amino acids. The CDR3 sequence is CSVLRAPYEQYF. CDR3 nucleotides: TGCAGCGTCCTGAGAGCACCCTACGAGCAGTACTTC.

This clonotype was counted a few times. V is TRBV4-2 and J is TRBJ2-1, with D perhaps matching TRBD2 (5 bases). V was pared by 0 bases and J by 0 bases, with 12 bases between. Germline V gene lookup returns CDR1 LGHNA and CDR2 YNFKEQ. CDR3 length: 17 residues. CDR3 DNA sequence: TGTGCCAGCAGCCAAGAGTCGCGGGTGAGCTCCTACAATGAGCAGTTCTTC. Translating it yields CASSQESRVSSYNEQFF.

The chain employs TRBV12-3 or TRBV12-4 and TRBJ2-5; 8 bases are shared with TRBD1. The CDR3 contains 13 residues. V gave up 4 bases and J gave up 4 bases; unmatched junction bases: 2. The CDR3: CASSWTGTETQYF. CDR3 DNA sequence: TGTGCCAGCAGTTGGACAGGGACAGAGACCCAGTACTTC.

This clonotype was recorded many times. V and J are TRBV29-1 and TRBJ2-3, with D tentatively TRBD2 (6 bases). This CDR3 is built from 13 residues. V lost 4 bases to trimming and J lost 4 bases, with 12 bases between them. From germline, CDR1 is SQVTM and CDR2 ANQGSEA. The CDR3 nucleotides are TGCAGCGTTGGTCGGGGGACCCCAGATACGCAGTATTTT. It codes for CSVGRGTPDTQYF.

The V and J genes are TRBV7-2 and TRBJ2-7; D unclear. The V gene's germline CDR1 is SGHTA and CDR2 FQGNSA. There are 14 residues in the CDR3. Trimming shortened V by 0 bases and J by 1 base, and 7 bases separated the two germline ends. The CDR3 is CASSLAVMSYEQYF. The CDR3 nucleotides are TGTGCCAGCAGCTTAGCCGTCATGTCCTACGAGCAGTACTTC.

The genes are TRBV2 and TRBJ2-1, with D possibly being TRBD2 (6 bases). The CDR3 extends over 15 amino acids. CDR1 is SNHLY and CDR2 is FYNNEI in the germline V gene. V shed 6 bases and J shed 6 bases, with 18 bases lying between them. The chain's CDR3 is CASSPHSTGGNEQFF. The CDR3, as DNA: TGTGCCAGCAGCCCCCACTCCACCGGGGGCAATGAGCAGTTCTTC.